The sequence of this TCR beta chain was determined in a study of cytomegalovirus exposure and HLA in healthy donors. Germline V gene sequence: CDR1 MNHNS, CDR2 SASEGT. CDR3 length: 14 amino acids. The V gene end was trimmed by 2 bases and the J gene end by 9 bases; junction bases not matched to a gene: 6. It was with 60 Vbeta and 13 Jbeta primers that the PCR ran. Methods used by the authors: There were 80 million to 95 million unique TCR beta chains by a later count, and around 10 million of them were shared. Only in-frame clones appear in the TCRdb table, and some are missing; sequencing was by immunoSEQ multiplex PCR. For V, J and clone size, that table is used; D and trimming come from the DNA. Of some 130,000 clones in the sample, around 63% are singletons; the top ten hold more than 8%.

The source of this sequence is a man aged 35-49 years in good health and CMV-seropositive. The chain combines TRBV6-1 with TRBJ2-1; 8 bases agree with TRBD2. What was sequenced was PBMCs. The CDR3 nucleotides are TGTGCCAGCAGTGAAATGCCGGGGGGGCTTGAGCAGTTCTTC. This codes for CASSEMPGGLEQFF.